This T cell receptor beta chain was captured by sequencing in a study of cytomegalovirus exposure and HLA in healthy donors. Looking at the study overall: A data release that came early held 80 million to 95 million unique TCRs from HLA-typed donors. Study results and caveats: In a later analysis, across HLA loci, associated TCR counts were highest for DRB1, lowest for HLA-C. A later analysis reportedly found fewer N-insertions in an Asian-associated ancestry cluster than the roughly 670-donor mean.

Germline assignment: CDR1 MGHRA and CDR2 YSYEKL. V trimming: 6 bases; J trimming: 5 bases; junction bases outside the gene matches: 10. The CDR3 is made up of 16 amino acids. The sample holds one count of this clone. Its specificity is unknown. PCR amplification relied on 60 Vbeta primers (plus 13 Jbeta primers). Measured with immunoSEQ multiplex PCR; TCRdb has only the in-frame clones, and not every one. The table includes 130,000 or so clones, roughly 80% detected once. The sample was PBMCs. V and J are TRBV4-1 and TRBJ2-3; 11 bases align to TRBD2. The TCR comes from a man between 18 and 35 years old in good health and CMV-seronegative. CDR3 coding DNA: TGCGCCAGCAGAGTCACCGGGACTAGCGGAATAGATACGCAGTATTTT. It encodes CASRVTGTSGIDTQYF.